This T cell receptor beta chain was obtained from a study of cytomegalovirus exposure and HLA in healthy donors (dated 2017 in TCRdb). For the wider study: According to an earlier analysis of 450 to 650 of the donors, about 179 million T cells yielded over 90 million unique TCR beta sequences and approximately 300 Gb of sequence data. The study aimed to test whether cataloging public T cell receptors could reveal signatures of past pathogen exposure. A later analysis re-analyzed previously published TCR beta repertoires from hundreds of donors and added high-resolution HLA genotyping to study TCR occurrence patterns. Both class I and class II loci were covered by HLA typing, at four-digit resolution. The number of donors typed differed by locus, with 629-630 for A, B, C, DRB1 and DQB1, 522 for DQA1, 606 for DPA1, and 472 for DPB1. Because of strong linkage in the cohort, roughly 5 DR-DQ haplotypes were treated as single units for association and clustering. High-throughput TCR immunosequencing, statistical association of individual TCRs with disease status, and machine learning were combined to predict cytomegalovirus infection status. A separate validation cohort of approximately 130 different subjects was used in addition to the 666-subject first cohort. All discovery cohort repertoires had been generated using a single sequencing platform. The study used immunosequencing to profile the T cell repertoires of 670 or so subjects and linked those repertoires to cytomegalovirus serostatus. Genome-wide SNP genotypes for about 65% of the roughly 670 donors were used in a later genetic analysis, which treated that subset as a discovery cohort. Alongside the repertoire data, information on donor age, sex, ethnicity and CMV serostatus was compiled. Of the roughly 410 genotyped donors, less than 85% were placed in the genetic ancestry cluster associated with self-reported Caucasian donors. Rather than using new phenotypic data, the later analysis identified candidate immune exposures from TCR beta sequences and from how often those sequences occurred across donors. An early release covering roughly 580 HLA-typed donors comprised 250 to 350 gigabases of sequencing data and tens of millions of unique TCR sequences. To decide whether each TCR beta V gene segment behaved as functional or pseudogenic, an earlier analysis of 587 of the donors relied on high-throughput TCR beta sequencing. Across around 400 genotyped donors of the cohort, an average of approximately 220,000 unique TCR beta nucleotide sequences per donor were sequenced, and roughly a sixth of those sequences were non-productive. On the study overall, not on this receptor specifically: Because HLA typing was missing for some donors at each locus, association tests included only the typed subset. The study gave a list of 150 to 200 TCR beta chains associated with cytomegalovirus. According to a later analysis, TCR association rates differed among HLA loci, with DRB1 alleles showing the most associated TCRs and HLA-C alleles showing the fewest. The classifier was reported to diagnose cytomegalovirus status with high specificity and sensitivity in both the original and validation cohorts. A later genetic analysis associated a missense DCLRE1C variant with V-gene and J-gene trimming of TCR beta chains, and an independent cohort replicated the association. A later analysis found that most CMV-associated TCR beta chains appeared HLA-restricted, with HLA associations seemingly driven largely by CMV exposure. In this cohort, only TCR beta chains were sequenced, and detectable features were limited by the absence of alpha or paired-chain data. When HLA alleles, especially DR and DQ, strongly co-occurred, attributing TCR associations to individual alleles was difficult. A further reported finding was that TCR beta sequences accurately predicted the HLA-A and HLA-B alleles for most subjects in the first cohort. It was suggested by the authors that the approach could potentially be generalized to other disease states and immunological phenotypes. A later genetic analysis reported fewer N-insertions in productive TCRs among donors in an Asian-associated ancestry cluster than the roughly 640-donor mean. CMV serostatus was the only immune exposure information available for the cohort. In vitro tests confirmed that a few of the cytomegalovirus-associated TCR beta chains recognize cytomegalovirus antigens. Most TCR sequences were observed very rarely across donors, whereas some public TCRs were present in many individuals. A later analysis found that HLA-associated TCR beta chains were more clonally expanded and had lower generation probabilities than equally common non-associated chains. A group of highly shared sequence variants was considered likely to be a technical artifact of the sequencing pipeline. Several of the top co-occurrence clusters appeared to be linked to parvovirus B19, influenza, CMV and Epstein-Barr virus, according to a later analysis. Because counts were too low, about 17 rarely observed V segments, including chromosome 9 orphons, were excluded from the earlier analysis of under 650 of the donors. Linkage disequilibrium might explain the correlated functional status among segregating V segments, but an unknown experimental factor could not be excluded. In an earlier analysis of fewer than 700 of the donors, most TCR beta V segments appeared in productive rearrangements about 90% or about 30% of the time, broadly matching IMGT annotations. The presence/absence analyses assumed that sequencing depth was roughly uniform across donors, and that assumption may not be true. In a later analysis, around 17,000 TCR beta sequences were associated with specific HLA alleles at a false discovery rate of 0.05. The 87-base-pair reads could not distinguish some IMGT-functional V segments, including TRBV6-2 and TRBV6-3, so those segments were excluded.

About this clone itself: The target of this receptor is not known. There are no base qualities to consult, and no much larger clone falls within one base.

The cohort consisted of approximately 670 healthy bone marrow donors. All cohort members were sampled while nominally healthy, although unrecorded immune exposures were likely present. The donor tested CMV seronegative and was one of the 352 seronegative cohort members. Every donor gave a peripheral blood sample, and the peripheral blood mononuclear cells from that sample were used for TCR beta sequencing. Genomic DNA was extracted from the blood cell samples with the Qiagen DNeasy Blood Extraction Kit. The library relied on the immunoSEQ multiplex PCR assay. A mixture of 60 forward primers for TCR Vbeta segments and 13 reverse primers for TCR Jbeta segments was used in the multiplex PCR. Amplification of the CDR3 region of rearranged TCR beta genes was performed with a multiplex PCR assay on genomic DNA. The amplified TCR beta libraries were sequenced on the Illumina HiSeq System as 87-base-pair reads. The authors' pipeline ran thus. Across the 670 or so repertoires, a later analysis counted 75 million to 90 million unique TCR beta chains, approximately 12 million of which were shared by at least two donors. Raw reads were error-corrected and collapsed into unique sequences with a nearest-neighbor algorithm that merged closely related sequences to remove PCR and sequencing errors. V, D and J gene segments were assigned by aligning CDR3 sequences to IMGT reference sequences. Each retained sequence needed at least a six-nucleotide match to both a V gene segment and a J gene segment. A rearrangement was called productive if the CDR3 had no stop codons and remained in frame with V and J, and every other rearrangement was called non-productive. Following IMGT convention, CDR3 was defined as the stretch from the second conserved V-encoded cysteine to the conserved J-encoded phenylalanine. Sequences without an unambiguous match to a single V gene segment were excluded from the earlier analysis of 450 to 750 of the donors. An earlier analysis of 587 of the donors called V segments functional above 56.7% productive rearrangements and segregating when the between-donor standard deviation exceeded 5%. To diagnose cytomegalovirus status from the catalog of TCR beta chain sequences, a statistical classification framework was built. A later analysis assigned V and J genes by comparing TCR nucleotide sequences with IMGT/GENE-DB human TR gene sequences. Using the TCRdist pipeline, a later analysis assigned CDR3 sequences along with most-parsimonious VDJ recombination scenarios. In a later analysis, each TCR beta chain was defined by its CDR3 amino acid sequence together with its V-gene family, and reads without a unique V-gene family were excluded. In a later analysis, around 600 highly shared, low-generation-probability nucleotide sequences were removed to address suspected cross-contamination and a sequencing artifact. For each public chain, a later analysis derived a clonal expansion index from normalized ranks of inferred template counts within each repertoire. Generation probabilities in a later analysis came from a VDJ recombination model fitted to out-of-frame rearrangements, and those results were checked against IGoR. In a later analysis, hypergeometric tests were used to score TCR-TCR, TCR-HLA and TCR-CMV co-occurrence, with a repertoire-size bias correction applied to TCR pairs. In a later analysis, false discovery rates were estimated by permuting HLA or CMV assignments 20 times. In a later analysis, co-occurring TCRs were grouped using DBSCAN, with TCRdist sequence similarity added in when clustering inside HLA-allele-positive subsets. Repertoires with fewer than 30,000 or more than 120,000 public chains were left out of co-occurrence clustering, as were five repertoires with anomalous nucleotide sharing. The source is immuneACCESS, and TCRdb retained only in-frame sequences with V and J called. Part of the clones is not carried over; for the studies checked, unresolved V genes explain less than half of this, and the remainder is unexplained. V and J calls and clone size are those listed in that table; D and trimming were worked out from the DNA. The sample contains about 170,000 clones, approximately 80% of them found a single time. 1.5% to 2% of the sample comes from the top ten.

The CDR3, cysteine through phenylalanine, is 15 amino acids long. CDR3 DNA is the only sequence kept; it has 45 bases, read in frame from the first base. The germline V gene encodes CDR1 SGHRS and CDR2 YFSETQ. From V the trimming removes 4 bases and from J it removes 4 bases, while the gene matches leave 10 bases of the junction unaccounted for. This receptor was taken from a woman aged 18-29 years in good health and CMV-seronegative. The chain employs TRBV5-1 and TRBJ1-1, and 7 junctional nucleotides match TRBD1. The sequenced sample was PBMCs. The CDR3: CASSESATGSTEAFF. The nucleotide sequence reads TGCGCCAGCAGCGAATCAGCGACAGGGAGCACTGAAGCTTTCTTT.